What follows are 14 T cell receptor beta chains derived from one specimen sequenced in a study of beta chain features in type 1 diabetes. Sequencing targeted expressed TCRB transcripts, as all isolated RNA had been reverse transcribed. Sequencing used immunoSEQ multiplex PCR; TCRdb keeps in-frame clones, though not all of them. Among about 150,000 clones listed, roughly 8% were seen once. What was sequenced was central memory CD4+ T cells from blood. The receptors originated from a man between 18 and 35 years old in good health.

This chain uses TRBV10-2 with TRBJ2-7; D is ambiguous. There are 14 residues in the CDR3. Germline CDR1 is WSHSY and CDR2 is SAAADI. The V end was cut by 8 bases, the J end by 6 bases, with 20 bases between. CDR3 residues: CASRSRPSGFEQYF. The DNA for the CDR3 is TGCGCCAGCCGGTCACGTCCCTCAGGCTTCGAGCAGTACTTC.

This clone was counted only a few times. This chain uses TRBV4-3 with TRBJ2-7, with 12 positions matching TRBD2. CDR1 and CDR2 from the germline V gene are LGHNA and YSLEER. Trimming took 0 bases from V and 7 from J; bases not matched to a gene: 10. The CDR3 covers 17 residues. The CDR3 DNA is TGCGCCAGCAGCCAAGATTATCTAGCGGGGGGGTTTGAGGAGCAGTACTTC. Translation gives CASSQDYLAGGFEEQYF.

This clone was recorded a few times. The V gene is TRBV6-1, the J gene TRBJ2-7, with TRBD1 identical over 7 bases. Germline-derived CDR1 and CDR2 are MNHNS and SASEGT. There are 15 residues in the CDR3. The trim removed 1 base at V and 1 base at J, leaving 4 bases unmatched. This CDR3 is CASSEVAGGSYEQYF. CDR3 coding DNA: TGTGCCAGCAGTGAAGTGGCAGGGGGTTCCTACGAGCAGTACTTC.

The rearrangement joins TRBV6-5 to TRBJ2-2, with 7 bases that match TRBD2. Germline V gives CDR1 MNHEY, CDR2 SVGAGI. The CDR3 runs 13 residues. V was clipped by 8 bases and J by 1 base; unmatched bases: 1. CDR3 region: CASERENTGELFF. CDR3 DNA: TGTGCCAGCGAGCGGGAGAACACCGGGGAGCTGTTTTTT.

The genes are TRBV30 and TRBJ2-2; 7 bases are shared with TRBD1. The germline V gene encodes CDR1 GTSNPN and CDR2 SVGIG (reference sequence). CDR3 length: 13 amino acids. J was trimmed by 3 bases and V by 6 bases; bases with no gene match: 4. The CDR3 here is CACTGVYTGELFF. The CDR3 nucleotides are TGTGCCTGCACAGGGGTTTACACCGGGGAGCTGTTTTTT.

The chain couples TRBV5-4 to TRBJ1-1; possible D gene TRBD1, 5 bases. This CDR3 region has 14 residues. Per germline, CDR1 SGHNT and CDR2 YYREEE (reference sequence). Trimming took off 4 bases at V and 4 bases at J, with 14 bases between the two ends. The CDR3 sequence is CASSGGAGGTEAFF. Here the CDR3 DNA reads TGTGCCAGCAGCGGTGGGGCGGGAGGCACTGAAGCTTTCTTT.

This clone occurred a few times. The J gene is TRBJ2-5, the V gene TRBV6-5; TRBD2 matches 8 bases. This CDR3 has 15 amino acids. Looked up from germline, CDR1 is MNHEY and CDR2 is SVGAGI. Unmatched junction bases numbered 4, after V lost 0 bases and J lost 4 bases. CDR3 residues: CASSYSRAGVETQYF. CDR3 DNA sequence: TGTGCCAGCAGTTACTCGAGAGCGGGGGTAGAGACCCAGTACTTC.

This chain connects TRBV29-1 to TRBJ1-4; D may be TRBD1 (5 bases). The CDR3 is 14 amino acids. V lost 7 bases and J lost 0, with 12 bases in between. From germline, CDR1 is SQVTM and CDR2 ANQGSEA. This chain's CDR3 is CSARRDSTNEKLFF. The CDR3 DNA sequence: TGCAGCGCGCGAAGGGACTCAACTAATGAAAAACTGTTTTTT.

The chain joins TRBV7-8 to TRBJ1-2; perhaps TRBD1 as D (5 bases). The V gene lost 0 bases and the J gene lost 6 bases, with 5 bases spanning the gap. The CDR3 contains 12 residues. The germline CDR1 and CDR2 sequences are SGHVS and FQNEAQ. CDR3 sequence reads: CASSLAGDGYTF. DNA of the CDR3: TGTGCCAGCAGCTTAGCAGGGGATGGCTACACCTTC.

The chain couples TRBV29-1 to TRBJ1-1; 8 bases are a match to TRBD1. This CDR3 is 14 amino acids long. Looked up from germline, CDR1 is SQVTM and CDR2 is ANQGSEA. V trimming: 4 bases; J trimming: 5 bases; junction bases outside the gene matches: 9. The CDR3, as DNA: TGCAGCGTTGGCGGCAGGGGGCCGGGAACTGAAGCTTTCTTT. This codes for CSVGGRGPGTEAFF.

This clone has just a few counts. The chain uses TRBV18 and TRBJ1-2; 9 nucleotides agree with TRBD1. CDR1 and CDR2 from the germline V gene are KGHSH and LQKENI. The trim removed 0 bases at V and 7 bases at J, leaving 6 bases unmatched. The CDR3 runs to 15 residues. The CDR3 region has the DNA TGTGCCAGCTCACCACCGGGACAGGGAAGGACTGGCTACACCTTC. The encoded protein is CASSPPGQGRTGYTF.

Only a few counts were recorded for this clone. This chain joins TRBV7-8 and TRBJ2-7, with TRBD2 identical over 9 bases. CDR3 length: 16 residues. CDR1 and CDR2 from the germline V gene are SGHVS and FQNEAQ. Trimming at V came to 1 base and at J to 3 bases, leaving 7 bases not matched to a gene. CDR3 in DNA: TGTGCCAGCAGCTTAGTTGCGGGAGGGGTGGGCTACGAGCAGTACTTC. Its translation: CASSLVAGGVGYEQYF.

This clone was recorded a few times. CDR3 DNA: TGTGCCACCAGCAGAGGAGGATCAGGGGTAACTGAAGCTTTCTTT. Its protein is CATSRGGSGVTEAFF. This chain joins TRBV15 and TRBJ1-1, with D perhaps TRBD1 (6 bases). Deletions cut 1 base from V and 5 bases from J, with 14 bases between. Germline assignment: CDR1 LNHNV and CDR2 YYDKDF (reference sequence). The CDR3 contains 15 residues.

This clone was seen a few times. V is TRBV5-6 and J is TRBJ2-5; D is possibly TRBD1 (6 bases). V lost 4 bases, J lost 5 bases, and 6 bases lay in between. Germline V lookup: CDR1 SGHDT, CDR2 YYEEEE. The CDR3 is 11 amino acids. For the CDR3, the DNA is TGTGCCAGCAGCCAGGGGGAGACCCAGTACTTC. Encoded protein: CASSQGETQYF.